This T cell receptor (beta chain) was captured by sequencing in a study of shared clonotypes between healthy human individuals (dated by TCRdb to the early 2020s). Notes on the research overall: The cohort comprised a couple of women and three men aged 18 to 49 years. For each donor, CD4 naive and CD4 memory were each given three plates, CD8 naive was given two plates, and CD8 memory was given one plate. To estimate repertoire size and how much clonotypes are shared between individuals, the study performed deep sequencing of blood TCR repertoires from a handful of healthy adults. To increase sequencing depth and limit assay-specific biases, different laboratories used diverse techniques to prepare libraries and sequence TCR repertoires. Each donor's leukapheresis produced roughly between roughly 0.85 and 9.5 billion PBMCs.

Concerning this clone itself: The specificity of this receptor is unknown. Per-nucleotide qualities are absent, and no much larger clonotype sits a single base away.

The donors were healthy, HIV-negative adults who had no recently reported acute infections or vaccinations. All donors were Caucasian adults living in Nashville, Tennessee, USA. Magnetic negative selection was used to enrich CD4+ T cells, after which naive cells were positively selected on CD45RA and the negative fraction became the memory subset. After blood collection by leukapheresis, PBMCs were isolated using Ficoll-Histopaque density gradient centrifugation and then cryopreserved in the vapor phase of liquid nitrogen. Analytical flow cytometry was used to check the purity and quantity of every magnetically sorted T cell population. Genomic DNA was isolated from each sorted fraction and quantified by UV absorbance on a Nanodrop 2000c. Using the deep immunoSEQ assay, multiplex PCR amplified TCR CDR3 regions from genomic DNA. Extracted genomic DNA from each cell subset was distributed evenly across all wells of several immunoSEQ 96-well plates, and each plate was treated as a replicate. Each replicate PCR for sorted subsets received around 0.2 ug genomic DNA, equal to roughly 30,000 T cell genomes. Purified libraries were measured with a Qubit 3.0 fluorometer, size-checked on a Bioanalyzer 2100, and measured again with the KAPA Library Quantification kit. Each immunoSEQ 96-well plate was sequenced on its own single-read 150-cycle Illumina NextSeq 550 flow cell. On the authors' methods: Because only junctional sequences without quality scores were contained in the immunoSEQ output, filtering matching that applied to full-length reads could not be performed. To assign V/J genes and CDR3, sequences were annotated using PyIR, a Python wrapper for IgBLAST v1.9, with IMGT germline references. Reads were filtered out if the reads had weak V/J assignments (E-value above 1e-6), no CDR3, stop codons, out-of-frame junctions, or ambiguous translated residues. V3J clonotypes were defined by identical inferred V gene, J gene, and CDR3 amino acid sequence. Percentage overlap between repertoires was computed as shared unique clonotypes divided by the size of the smaller repertoire. Richness of each repertoire was evaluated using RTK rarefaction, the Chao1 estimator, and Recon v2.1 estimates of unobserved clonotypes. Generation probabilities were computed with OLGA for all TCRbeta clonotypes obtained by the gDNA method from several donors. The clones in this table, taken by TCRdb from immuneACCESS, are in-frame only. Not every clone is retained; where verified, under half of the shortfall comes from an unresolved V gene, and the cause of the rest is unknown. V and J calls and clone size come straight from that table; D and trimming were deduced from the DNA. Counted in this sample were millions of clones; around 94% of them appeared once. The ten largest clones add up to over 0.12% of the sample.

The study at large found these results: Pairwise subsampling indicated that sequencing depth was expected to affect the degree of clonotype sharing among donors. The small number of donors limited the genetic and exposure-history diversity represented. Clonotypes shared by all four sorted-subset donors showed higher generation probabilities than non-shared clonotypes. Sampling was limited to blood, and TCR repertoires in tissue likely differ from TCR repertoires in blood. Naive subsets generally had larger estimated clonotype richness than memory subsets did. Across a handful of donors, approximately 5% of naive CD4, around 3.5% of naive CD8, 2.3% of memory CD4, and roughly 0.41% of memory CD8 clonotypes were shared. Incomplete sequencing was indicated by rarefaction of sorted-subset datasets, despite the large sequencing depth.

Trimming removed 7 bases from V and 7 bases from J, leaving 22 bases between the germline ends. The CDR3 covers 15 residues, taking in both the cysteine and the phenylalanine. Only CDR3 DNA is held: 45 bases, read in frame from base 1. For CDR1 and CDR2, the germline V gene (reference sequence) lists SEHNR and FQNEAQ. The rearranged chain carries TRBV7-9 and TRBJ1-1, with the D gene too uncertain to name. Sequenced input: naive CD4+ T cells sorted from blood. What the cell subset or site label conveys for this sample: CD45RA+ positively selected. The sequence derives from a man in his late teens or twenties in good health. The DNA is TGTGCCAGCATCCGCCTAGGCAGCCTGGGAGGTGAAGCTTTCTTT. Translated, this is CASIRLGSLGGEAFF.